The sequence of this T cell receptor (beta chain) was determined in a study of blood T cells in healthy people across ages. Using a J-beta primer mix together with a sample-barcoded 5' primer, a second PCR was run for roughly 6 to 12 cycles. TCRdb re-derived calls from the 5' RACE reads in MiXCR, one entry per CDR3 protein. Of about 780,000 distinct CDR3 sequences listed, 20% to 30% are singletons. Isolation per sample recovered at least 7 million PBMCs. This clonotype has more than one count but fewer than ten. The CDR3 spans 15 residues. Trimming took 2 bases from V and 4 from J; bases not matched to a gene: 7. CDR1 and CDR2 from the germline V gene are ENHRY and SYGVKD. These data were also filed under a second study, of T cells of mothers and their children.

The source of this sequence is a boy younger than 18 in good health. Input material: blood. V gene TRBV10-3 combines with J gene TRBJ2-7; 8 nucleotides agree with TRBD1. CDR3 residues: CAISERGQGIYEQYF. CDR3 nucleotide sequence: TGTGCCATCAGTGAGCGCGGACAGGGTATATACGAGCAGTACTTC.